The present T cell receptor beta chain was sequenced within a study of cytomegalovirus exposure and HLA in healthy donors. For the study at large: The platform used for the 120 or so validation repertoires matched that of the 666 first-cohort repertoires, a later analysis reported.

For this clone: What it recognizes is unknown.

The V and J ends lost 7 bases and 0 bases, in that order; junction bases with no gene match: 15. Germline V gene lookup returns CDR1 SQVTM and CDR2 ANQGSEA. The CDR3 has 17 residues. Whole-study findings and limits: TCR beta chains numbering 150 to 200 were designated cytomegalovirus-associated. It was found in a later analysis that first-cohort TCR clusters tended to co-occur in the 100 to 150 validation repertoires. TCR sequences were mostly rare, though some public TCRs occurred in many donors.

Measured with immunoSEQ multiplex PCR; TCRdb has only the in-frame clones, and not every one. This table holds 100,000 to 120,000 clones, 89% found once. The clonotype comes from a woman aged 18-30 years in good health and CMV-seronegative. The chain joins TRBV29-1 to TRBJ1-3; TRBD1 aligns across 7 bases. The sequencing sample was made of PBMCs. The DNA of the CDR3 is TGCAGCGGAGAGTGCCGGGACAGACACTTCTCTGGAAACACCATATATTTT. Translating it yields CSGECRDRHFSGNTIYF.